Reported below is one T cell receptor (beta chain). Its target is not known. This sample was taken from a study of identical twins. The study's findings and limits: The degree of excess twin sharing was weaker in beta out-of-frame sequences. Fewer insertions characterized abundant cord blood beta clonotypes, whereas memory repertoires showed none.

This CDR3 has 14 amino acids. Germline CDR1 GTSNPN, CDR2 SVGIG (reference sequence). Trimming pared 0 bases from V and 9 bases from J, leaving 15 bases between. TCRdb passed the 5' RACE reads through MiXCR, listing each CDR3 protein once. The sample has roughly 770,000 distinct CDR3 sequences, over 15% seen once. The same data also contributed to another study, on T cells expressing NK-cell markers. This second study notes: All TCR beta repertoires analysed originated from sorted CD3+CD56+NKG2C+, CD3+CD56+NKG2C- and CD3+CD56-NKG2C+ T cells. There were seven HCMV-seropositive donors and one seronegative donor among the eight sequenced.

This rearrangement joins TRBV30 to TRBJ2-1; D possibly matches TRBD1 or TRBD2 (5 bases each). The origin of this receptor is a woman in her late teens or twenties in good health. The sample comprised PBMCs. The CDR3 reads CAWSVRGRGSEQFF. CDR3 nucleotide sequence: TGTGCCTGGAGTGTAAGGGGCCGAGGGAGTGAGCAGTTCTTC.